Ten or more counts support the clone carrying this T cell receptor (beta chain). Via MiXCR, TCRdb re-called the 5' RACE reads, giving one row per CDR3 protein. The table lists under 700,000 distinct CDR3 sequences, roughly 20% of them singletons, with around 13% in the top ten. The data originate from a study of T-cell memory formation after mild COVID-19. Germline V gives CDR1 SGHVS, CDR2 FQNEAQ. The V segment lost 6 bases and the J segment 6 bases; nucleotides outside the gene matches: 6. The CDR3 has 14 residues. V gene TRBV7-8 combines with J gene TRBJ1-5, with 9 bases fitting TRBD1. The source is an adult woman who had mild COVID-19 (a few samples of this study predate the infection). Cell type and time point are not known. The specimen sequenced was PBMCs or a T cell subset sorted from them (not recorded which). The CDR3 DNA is TGTGCCAGCAGTTTGACAGGGGGGAGTCAGCCCCAGCATTTT. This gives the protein CASSLTGGSQPQHF.